Presented here are 21 T cell receptor beta chains from one specimen sequenced in a study of blood T cell repertoires in COVID-19. The table came from immunoSEQ multiplex PCR; TCRdb's copy has only in-frame clones and leaves some out. The sample yields around 150,000 clones, over 65% seen once. The sequencing input was peripheral blood. The receptors shown here come from a man aged 70 or older with acute or convalescent COVID-19.

The chain links TRBV5-1 to TRBJ1-1, with D hard to call. Germline values: CDR1 SGHRS, CDR2 YFSETQ. V gave up 4 bases and J gave up 1 base, with 11 bases separating them. This CDR3 has 14 residues. The DNA of the CDR3 is TGCGCCAGCAGCCGAGCTGACACGAACACTGAAGCTTTCTTT. This codes for CASSRADTNTEAFF. The full variable domain, completed using reference TRBV5-1 and TRBJ1-1, is KAGVTQTPRYLIKTRGQQVTLSCSPISGHRSVSWYQQTPGQGLQFLFEYFSETQRNKGNFPGRFSGRQFSNSRSEMNVSTLELGDSALYLCASSRADTNTEAFFGQGTRLTVV.

The gene calls are TRBV2 and TRBJ2-7; 8 nucleotides agree with TRBD1. The V gene end was trimmed by 4 bases and the J gene end by 6 bases; junction bases not matched to a gene: 8. Looked up from germline, CDR1 is SNHLY and CDR2 is FYNNEI. CDR3 length: 14 amino acids. The CDR3 loop is CASSGVQGAGEQYF. The CDR3 DNA follows: TGTGCCAGCAGTGGGGTGCAGGGGGCGGGCGAGCAGTACTTC.

The rearrangement links TRBV5-1 to TRBJ1-2; TRBD1 might be the D (5 bases). This CDR3 spans 14 amino acids. Looked up from germline, CDR1 is SGHRS and CDR2 is YFSETQ. V lost 0 bases and J lost 8, with 14 bases in between. In nucleotides, the CDR3 is TGCGCCAGCAGCTTGGGCGGGGTTCGGGGCGGCTACACCTTC. This translates into CASSLGGVRGGYTF.

The chain is built from TRBV19 and TRBJ2-2; the D gene is possibly TRBD1 (6 bases). V lost 0 bases, J lost 3 bases, and 17 bases lay in between. Germline V CDR1 and CDR2: LNHDA, SQIVND (reference sequence). The CDR3 consists of 18 residues. CDR3 nucleotide sequence: TGTGCCAGTAGTATAGAGGGTCCTCCAACAGGGCACACCGGGGAGCTGTTTTTT. It translates to CASSIEGPPTGHTGELFF.

The chain joins TRBV27 to TRBJ2-7, with 7 nucleotides matching TRBD2. Germline CDR1 and CDR2: MNHEY and SMNVEV (reference sequence). There are 18 residues in the CDR3. Losses at the gene ends were 4 bases for V and 7 bases for J; bases not matched to a gene: 22. The CDR3 DNA sequence: TGTGCCAGCAGTTCGCTTATCTCGGGGGGAACTCCCTATGAGGAGCAGTACTTC. Its protein is CASSSLISGGTPYEEQYF.

V gene TRBV5-1 combines with J gene TRBJ1-2; D remains unclear. V was cut by 0 bases and J by 2 bases, with 11 bases left in between. The CDR3 spans 15 residues. Germline lookup yields CDR1 SGHRS and CDR2 YFSETQ. CDR3 residues: CASSLGQTQNYGYTF. CDR3 DNA: TGCGCCAGCAGCTTGGGGCAGACACAAAACTATGGCTACACCTTC.

This clone was seen only a few times. This chain links TRBV29-1 with TRBJ2-5, with D maybe TRBD1 (6 bases). The CDR3 has 13 residues. Germline V lookup: CDR1 SQVTM, CDR2 ANQGSEA. The V gene lost 4 bases and the J gene lost 1 base, with 10 bases spanning the gap. CDR3: CSVAQGFQETQYF. For the CDR3, the DNA is TGCAGCGTTGCCCAGGGGTTCCAAGAGACCCAGTACTTC.

The V call is TRBV6-1, the J call TRBJ1-5, with D possibly matching TRBD1 (6 bases). The CDR3 totals 16 residues. V lost 2 bases and J lost 4, with 15 bases in between. Germline-derived CDR1 and CDR2 are MNHNS and SASEGT. CDR3 loop: CASSEPGHSANQPQHF. CDR3 in DNA: TGTGCCAGCAGTGAACCGGGACATTCAGCTAATCAGCCCCAGCATTTT.

This chain links TRBV7-9 with TRBJ1-6; 7 nucleotides align to TRBD1. Germline lookup yields CDR1 SEHNR and CDR2 FQNEAQ (reference sequence). The ends lost 5 bases at V and 7 bases at J; junction bases unmatched: 11. The CDR3 is made up of 16 amino acids. The chain's CDR3 is CASSRSTGRPNSPLHF. For the CDR3, the DNA is TGTGCCAGCAGCCGATCGACAGGGAGACCCAATTCACCCCTCCACTTT.

This clone was seen only once. The chain carries TRBV30 and TRBJ1-2, with unresolved D. Germline assignment: CDR1 GTSNPN and CDR2 SVGIG (reference sequence). The CDR3 extends over 14 amino acids. Trimming removed 2 bases at V and 1 base at J, with 11 bases between. DNA of the CDR3: TGTGCCTGGAGTAGGAGACGGGTTAACTATGGCTACACCTTC. Translated, it gives CAWSRRRVNYGYTF.

The gene calls are TRBV11-2 and TRBJ2-7; D perhaps matches TRBD2 (5 bases). The CDR3 covers 13 residues. Trimming removed 5 bases at V and 0 bases at J, with 8 bases between. CDR1 is SGHAT, CDR2 FQNNGV, per germline. In DNA, the CDR3 is TGTGCCAGCAGCCTAGGGAGCTCCTACGAGCAGTACTTC. It yields the protein CASSLGSSYEQYF.

This clone has just one count. As DNA, the CDR3 is TGTGCCAGCAGCGTAGTGGCCAGCGGGGAGCTGTTTTTT. This gives the protein CASSVVASGELFF. The chain links TRBV9 to TRBJ2-2; D is undetermined. Looked up from germline, CDR1 is SGDLS and CDR2 is YYNGEE. The V and J ends lost 0 bases and 7 bases respectively, with 7 bases between them. The CDR3 has 13 amino acids.

CDR3 sequence (DNA): TGCGCCAGCAGTGAAACGGGACAGGGACTCTTCTACGAGCAGTACTTC. Translation: CASSETGQGLFYEQYF. This sequence joins TRBV10-2 and TRBJ2-7; 9 bases map to TRBD1. The length of the CDR3 is 16 residues. Germline V gene data show CDR1 as WSHSY and CDR2 as SAAADI. With V trimmed by 3 bases and J by 3 bases, 9 bases remained unmatched.

This clone was counted only a few times. V usage is TRBV18 and J usage is TRBJ1-4, with 8 nucleotides matching TRBD1. Unmatched junction bases numbered 1, after V lost 2 bases and J lost 2 bases. The CDR3 sequence is 15 residues long. Germline V gene data show CDR1 as KGHSH and CDR2 as LQKENI. The DNA of the CDR3 is TGTGCCAGCTCACCAAGGACAGGGACTAATGAAAAACTGTTTTTT. Its protein is CASSPRTGTNEKLFF.

V usage is TRBV6-6 and J usage is TRBJ1-1; TRBD1 agrees at 9 bases. Per the germline V gene, CDR1 is MNHNY and CDR2 is SVGAGI (reference sequence). The V and J ends lost 0 bases and 12 bases, in that order; junction bases with no gene match: 8. CDR3 length equals 14 residues. In DNA, the CDR3 is TGTGCCAGCAGTTACTCGGTCCCGGGACAGGGAACTTTCTTT. As protein: CASSYSVPGQGTFF.

The chain has TRBV9 and TRBJ2-5, with D possibly being TRBD2 (5 bases). CDR3 length equals 13 residues. Trimming stripped 2 bases from V and 4 bases from J, with 9 bases between. Germline V gene sequence: CDR1 SGDLS, CDR2 YYNGEE. CDR3 sequence (DNA): TGTGCCAGCAGCGTGAGGGAGATAGAGACCCAGTACTTC. It translates to CASSVREIETQYF.

The chain carries TRBV27 and TRBJ2-3, with TRBD2 matching 10 bases. This CDR3 has 16 residues. The J segment lost 6 bases and the V segment lost 7 bases, leaving 13 bases of the junction unmatched. Per the germline V gene, CDR1 is MNHEY and CDR2 is SMNVEV (reference sequence). CDR3 nucleotide sequence: TGTGCCAGCACTAATACAGCGGGAGGGCCGGGGGATACGCAGTATTTT. It codes for CASTNTAGGPGDTQYF.

The CDR3 region is CASRDRVDGEQYF. The CDR3, as DNA: TGCGCCAGCAGAGACAGGGTGGATGGCGAGCAGTACTTC. The genes are TRBV10-2 and TRBJ2-7; 7 nucleotides line up with TRBD1. The germline gives CDR1 WSHSY, CDR2 SAAADI. The V gene end was trimmed by 6 bases and the J gene end by 6 bases; junction bases not matched to a gene: 8. The length of the CDR3 is 13 residues.

This sequence joins TRBV10-3 and TRBJ2-7; 8 positions match TRBD1. In germline, CDR1 is ENHRY, CDR2 SYGVKD. The CDR3 is 14 amino acids. J gave up 5 bases and V 10 bases, and 13 bases lay outside the gene matches. In DNA, the CDR3 is TGTGCCACCCGAGGACAGGGCGATGTGCACGAGCAGTACTTC. As protein: CATRGQGDVHEQYF.

The sample holds one count of this clone. The V gene is TRBV19, the J gene TRBJ2-5; D is uncertain. Trimming left V 6 bases short and J 2 bases short, with 10 bases between. CDR3 length: 13 amino acids. In germline, CDR1 is LNHDA, CDR2 SQIVND (reference sequence). The CDR3 protein is CASSIVGQETQYF. The CDR3 coding sequence is TGTGCCAGTAGCATCGTCGGGCAAGAGACCCAGTACTTC. Full variable domain (outside the CDR3, taken from reference TRBV19 and TRBJ2-5): DGGITQSPKYLFRKEGQNVTLSCEQNLNHDAMYWYRQDPGQGLRLIYYSQIVNDFQKGDIAEGYSVSREKKESFPLTVTSAQKNPTAFYLCASSIVGQETQYFGPGTRLLVL.

V usage is TRBV5-8 and J usage is TRBJ2-2, with TRBD1 matching 8 bases. Losses at the gene ends were 3 bases for V and 8 bases for J; bases not matched to a gene: 6. The germline V gene has CDR1 SGHTS and CDR2 YDEGEE. The CDR3 consists of 14 residues. In nucleotides, the CDR3 is TGTGCCAGCAGCTCGGGACAGGCAGGAGGGGAGCTGTTTTTT. Translating gives CASSSGQAGGELFF.